The rows below give T cell receptor beta chains drawn from one sample of a study of response to subunit inactivated influenza vaccine. Each CDR3 protein gets one entry after TCRdb re-called the RT-PCR reads with MiXCR. This repertoire shows 600,000 to 700,000 distinct CDR3 sequences, 13% to 15% found once; its top ten account for less than 9%. The sample consisted of PBMCs from blood, taken approximately 15 days before vaccination. The receptors come from a man in his fifties or sixties who received an inactivated influenza vaccine. CDR3s include the opening cysteine and the closing phenylalanine or tryptophan. The D gene is left open where the match is weak. A clone size is listed for some rows: how often the clone was seen (once, few, many), or a class if it is expanded.

D gene	V gene	clone size	J gene	CDR3 protein	CDR3 DNA
TRBD1	TRBV18	few	TRBJ2-1	CASSPQQGRVREQFF	TGTGCCAGCTCACCGCAACAGGGGCGGGTTCGGGAGCAGTTCTTC
TRBD1	TRBV12-3/TRBV12-4	many	TRBJ2-7	CASSRQGQTYEQYF	TGTGCCAGCAGTCGCCAGGGACAGACCTACGAGCAGTACTTC
NA	TRBV12-3/TRBV12-4	few	TRBJ2-5	CASTQDSQETQYF	TGTGCCAGCACCCAGGACAGTCAAGAGACCCAGTACTTC
NA	TRBV29-1	many	TRBJ2-1	CSVVAGAGNEQFF	TGCAGCGTTGTTGCAGGGGCTGGTAATGAGCAGTTCTTC
TRBD1	TRBV28	many	TRBJ2-5	CASKLGQNQETQYF	TGTGCCAGCAAATTGGGACAGAACCAAGAGACCCAGTACTTC
NA	TRBV4-3	few	TRBJ2-3	CASSDFTDTQYF	TGCGCCAGCAGCGACTTCACAGATACGCAGTATTTT
NA	TRBV5-1	few	TRBJ1-4	CASSLTADEKLFF	TGCGCCAGCAGCTTGACGGCAGATGAAAAACTGTTTTTT
NA	TRBV2	NA	TRBJ2-3	CASLDRGDTQYF	TGTGCCAGCCTGGATCGGGGAGACACGCAGTATTTT
TRBD2	TRBV20-1	few	TRBJ2-1	CSARGGTSGRVYNEQFF	TGCAGTGCTAGAGGGGGGACTAGCGGGAGGGTCTACAATGAGCAGTTCTTC
NA	TRBV11-2	few	TRBJ2-1	CASSWGLNTRGDWDNEQFF	TGTGCCAGCAGCTGGGGACTCAATACTCGTGGCGACTGGGACAATGAGCAGTTCTTC
NA	TRBV12-3/TRBV12-4	few	TRBJ2-1	CASSLPGNRHDEQFF	TGTGCCAGCAGCCTCCCGGGGAACAGACACGATGAGCAGTTCTTC
NA	TRBV27	NA	TRBJ2-1	CASRMGTGHNEQFF	TGTGCCAGCCGAATGGGGACTGGGCACAATGAGCAGTTCTTC
NA	TRBV5-6	few	TRBJ2-5	CASSWGTETQYF	TGTGCCAGCAGCTGGGGGACCGAGACCCAGTACTTC
NA	TRBV12-3/TRBV12-4	NA	TRBJ1-3	CASSLPTGNTIYF	TGTGCCAGCAGTCTTCCGACAGGAAACACCATATATTTT
NA	TRBV19	few	TRBJ2-1	CASSIGSPRNEQFF	TGTGCCAGTAGTATAGGTTCCCCCAGGAATGAGCAGTTCTTC
TRBD1	TRBV6-5	NA	TRBJ2-7	CASSYVQGDYEQYF	TGTGCCAGCAGTTACGTACAGGGGGATTACGAGCAGTACTTC
NA	TRBV10-3	NA	TRBJ1-1	CAISENTGEAFF	TGTGCCATCAGTGAGAACACAGGTGAAGCTTTCTTT
NA	TRBV5-1	NA	TRBJ2-3	CASSPYREVSTDTQYF	TGCGCCAGCAGCCCTTACAGGGAAGTCTCCACAGATACGCAGTATTTT
NA	TRBV20-1	few	TRBJ2-3	CSARETTTDTQYF	TGCAGTGCTAGAGAGACCACCACAGATACGCAGTATTTT
NA	TRBV6-6	few	TRBJ1-2	CASSAGASGYTF	TGTGCCAGCAGTGCGGGGGCTAGTGGCTACACCTTC
NA	TRBV6-5	few	TRBJ2-7	CASSYYGGTDLYEQYF	TGTGCCAGCAGTTACTATGGAGGGACGGACCTTTACGAGCAGTACTTC
TRBD1	TRBV10-3	few	TRBJ1-2	CAMRTGASTDYTF	TGTGCCATGAGGACAGGGGCGTCGACGGACTACACCTTC